Listed here are 29 T cell receptor beta chains from one sample, sequenced in a study of T cells in Graves' hyperthyroidism and ophthalmopathy. TCR beta CDR3 sequences were amplified from RNA transcripts. TCR CDR3 underwent first-round RT-PCR with the HTBI primer set. TCRdb analysed the multiplex PCR reads with MiXCR anew, one entry per CDR3 protein. The sample gives around 530,000 distinct CDR3 sequences, 17% of which show up once; approximately 15% is in the top ten. Sequencing was carried out using blood. Source of these receptors: a woman aged 18-35 years with Graves' ophthalmopathy.

The chain carries TRBV5-4 and TRBJ1-1, with TRBD1 as a possible D gene (5 bases). Trimming left V 4 bases short and J 2 bases short, with 18 bases between. CDR3 length equals 16 residues. Germline lookup yields CDR1 SGHNT and CDR2 YYREEE (reference sequence). The DNA of the CDR3 is TGTGCCAGCAGCGACGCAGGGACCCTGATTAACACTGAAGCTTTCTTT. This codes for CASSDAGTLINTEAFF.

V gene TRBV6-1 combines with J gene TRBJ2-2, with a weak D call TRBD2 (5 bases). This CDR3 region has 14 residues. V gave up 7 bases and J gave up 4 bases, with 13 bases separating them. The germline V gene has CDR1 MNHNS and CDR2 SASEGT. CDR3: CASTNLGVTGELFF. The DNA for the CDR3 is TGTGCCAGCACCAACTTGGGAGTCACCGGGGAGCTGTTTTTT.

This clonotype was observed once. V and J are TRBV27 and TRBJ2-7; 9 nucleotides align to TRBD1. The CDR3 runs 13 residues. CDR1 and CDR2 from the germline V gene are MNHEY and SMNVEV (reference sequence). V was clipped by 7 bases and J by 4 bases; unmatched bases: 5. CDR3 region: CASTPGTGYEQYF. DNA for the CDR3: TGTGCCAGCACCCCCGGGACAGGGTACGAGCAGTACTTC.

This clonotype was seen at least ten times. The chain recombines TRBV28 with TRBJ1-4; D perhaps matches TRBD1 (6 bases). This CDR3 spans 18 amino acids. CDR1 MDHEN and CDR2 SYDVKM come from the germline V gene. Trimming removed 2 bases from V and 8 bases from J, with 24 bases in between. The CDR3 DNA is TGTGCCAGCAGTTTAGATCGCAGGGGAAAGGGAAAAGGAGAAAAACTGTTTTTT. This translates into CASSLDRRGKGKGEKLFF.

This clonotype was recorded a few times. The rearrangement uses TRBV7-8 and TRBJ1-1; TRBD1 aligns across 9 bases. J gave up 6 bases and V 7 bases, and 12 bases lay outside the gene matches. The CDR3 has 15 residues. Germline values: CDR1 SGHVS, CDR2 FQNEAQ. For the CDR3, the DNA is TGTGCCAGCACCCATCGACAGGGGGTCGGGGCTGAAGCTTTCTTT. Residues: CASTHRQGVGAEAFF.

Points on this clonotype: The junction shows a germline mismatch at one end, possibly a read error. The genes are TRBV6-2 or TRBV6-3 and TRBJ2-2; 7 bases align to TRBD1. The CDR3 runs 13 residues. From germline, CDR1 is MNHEY and CDR2 SVGEGT. In nucleotides, the CDR3 is TGTGCCAGCAGGACAGGGAGCACCGGGGAGCTGGTTTTT. Translating it yields CASRTGSTGELVF.

This clonotype was observed at least ten times. V gene TRBV2 combines with J gene TRBJ2-1; 14 bases line up with TRBD2. Trimming cost V 3 bases and J 8 bases; bases outside gene matches: 6. Per germline, CDR1 SNHLY and CDR2 FYNNEI. The CDR3 contains 16 residues. DNA of the CDR3: TGTGCCAGCAGTGATGCGACTAGCGGGGGGGCCGATGAGCAGTTCTTC. This codes for CASSDATSGGADEQFF.

This clonotype came up many times. The V call is TRBV5-6, the J call TRBJ1-2; D is unresolved. This CDR3 is built from 14 residues. The V gene's germline CDR1 is SGHDT and CDR2 YYEEEE. Trimming shortened V by 5 bases and J by 4 bases, and 15 bases separated the two germline ends. CDR3 in amino acids: CASSVAGLVYGYTF. CDR3 DNA sequence: TGTGCCAGCAGTGTGGCGGGGTTGGTCTATGGCTACACCTTC.

This clonotype was detected ten times or more. The CDR3 protein is CASSSGRGGYMNTEAFF. The DNA of the CDR3 is TGCGCCAGCAGCTCGGGACGGGGGGGATACATGAACACTGAAGCTTTCTTT. The chain recombines TRBV5-1 with TRBJ1-1; TRBD1 is a possible D gene (5 bases). There are 17 residues in the CDR3. Germline CDR1 reads SGHRS; CDR2 reads YFSETQ. Between the trimmed V and J ends, which lost 3 bases and 0 bases, there was a span of 18 bases. The complete variable domain, with remaining parts taken from reference TRBV5-1 and TRBJ1-1, reads KAGVTQTPRYLIKTRGQQVTLSCSPISGHRSVSWYQQTPGQGLQFLFEYFSETQRNKGNFPGRFSGRQFSNSRSEMNVSTLELGDSALYLCASSSGRGGYMNTEAFFGQGTRLTVV.

The V gene is TRBV19, the J gene TRBJ2-7; no definite D call. CDR3 length equals 14 residues. The germline V gene has CDR1 LNHDA and CDR2 SQIVND (reference sequence). V lost 3 bases and J 0 bases, leaving 9 bases between the germline ends. The CDR3 loop reads CASSIPGFSYEQYF. CDR3 coding DNA: TGTGCCAGTAGTATCCCCGGCTTCTCCTACGAGCAGTACTTC.

This clonotype turned up a few times. CDR3 residues: CSARARQGAIGSPLHF. DNA for the CDR3: TGCAGTGCTAGGGCAAGGCAGGGGGCAATCGGTTCACCCCTCCACTTT. V and J are TRBV20-1 and TRBJ1-6; 8 nucleotides align to TRBD1. The germline CDR1 and CDR2 sequences are DFQATT and SNEGSKA (reference sequence). Trimming at V came to 3 bases and at J to 9 bases, leaving 13 bases not matched to a gene. The CDR3 has 16 amino acids.

This rearrangement joins TRBV6-1 to TRBJ1-2; 8 bases line up with TRBD1. The CDR3 runs to 13 residues. The V gene's germline CDR1 is MNHNS and CDR2 SASEGT. The V and J ends lost 6 bases and 7 bases, in that order; junction bases with no gene match: 7. For the CDR3, the DNA is TGTGCCAGCAGGGGGACAGGCTCCTTTGGCTACACCTTC. It translates to CASRGTGSFGYTF.

At least ten counts were recorded for this clonotype. The gene calls are TRBV30 and TRBJ1-2; 8 bases are shared with TRBD1. Per germline, CDR1 GTSNPN and CDR2 SVGIG (reference sequence). The ends lost 5 bases at V and 1 base at J; junction bases unmatched: 6. This CDR3 is built from 14 residues. CDR3 loop: CAWLPDRGNYGYTF. The CDR3 nucleotides read TGTGCCTGGCTACCCGACAGGGGTAACTATGGCTACACCTTC.

This clonotype was counted many times. V usage is TRBV28 and J usage is TRBJ2-2; no reliable D call. The CDR3 runs to 19 residues. Trimming took off 6 bases at V and 4 bases at J, with 27 bases between the two ends. From germline, CDR1 is MDHEN and CDR2 SYDVKM. In DNA form, the CDR3 reads TGTGCCAGCAGAGTAGAGTACCGGCGTCTGCGGTACTCCACCGGGGAGCTGTTTTTT. It translates to CASRVEYRRLRYSTGELFF.

This chain links TRBV7-2 with TRBJ2-1; 14 bases align to TRBD2. The CDR3 totals 15 residues. The V and J ends lost 6 bases and 5 bases, in that order; junction bases with no gene match: 3. Germline V CDR1 and CDR2: SGHTA, FQGNSA. The CDR3 DNA reads as TGTGCCAGCAGTTGGGGACTAGCGGGGGACAATGAGCAGTTCTTC. This gives the protein CASSWGLAGDNEQFF.

This clonotype has just a few counts. The J gene is TRBJ2-2, the V gene TRBV15; the D gene is possibly TRBD2 (6 bases). With 5 bases removed from V and 6 bases from J, the gap between germline ends came to 13 bases. Germline V gene data show CDR1 as LNHNV and CDR2 as YYDKDF (reference sequence). This CDR3 has 14 residues. CDR3 sequence: CATSGRLDPGELFF. DNA for the CDR3: TGTGCCACCAGCGGGAGGCTAGATCCCGGGGAGCTGTTTTTT.

Many counts were recorded for this clonotype. The chain carries TRBV18 and TRBJ1-1; 7 bases line up with TRBD1. The trim removed 2 bases at V and 3 bases at J, leaving 9 bases unmatched. CDR1 and CDR2 from the germline V gene are KGHSH and LQKENI. The CDR3 has 16 amino acids. CDR3 sequence reads: CASSPAQGKRDTEAFF. In nucleotides, the CDR3 is TGTGCCAGCTCACCAGCACAGGGGAAGAGGGACACTGAAGCTTTCTTT. The full variable domain, in which reference TRBV18 and TRBJ1-1 provide the parts outside the CDR3, is NAGVMQNPRHLVRRRGQEARLRCSPMKGHSHVYWYRQLPEEGLKFMVYLQKENIIDESGMPKERFSAEFPKEGPSILRIQQVVRGDSAAYFCASSPAQGKRDTEAFFGQGTRLTVV.

The J gene is TRBJ2-2, the V gene TRBV3-1, with D possibly matching TRBD1 (5 bases). This CDR3 is built from 15 residues. Germline V gene sequence: CDR1 LGHDT, CDR2 YNNKEL (reference sequence). Trimming removed 0 bases at V and 6 bases at J, with 11 bases between. CDR3 region: CASSQDWVGAGELFF. The CDR3 region has the DNA TGTGCCAGCAGCCAAGACTGGGTAGGGGCCGGGGAGCTGTTTTTT. The whole variable domain, remainder taken from reference TRBV3-1 and TRBJ2-2, is DTAVSQTPKYLVTQMGNDKSIKCEQNLGHDTMYWYKQDSKKFLKIMFSYNNKELIINETVPNRFSPKSPDKAHLNLHINSLELGDSAVYFCASSQDWVGAGELFFGEGSRLTVL.

This clonotype occurred many times. The chain recombines TRBV5-1 with TRBJ2-7, with D possibly matching TRBD2 (5 bases). There are 17 residues in the CDR3. Deletions cut 0 bases from V and 2 bases from J, with 18 bases between. Per the germline V gene, CDR1 is SGHRS and CDR2 is YFSETQ. CDR3 amino acids: CASSLESGGLRAYEQYF. CDR3 bases: TGCGCCAGCAGCTTGGAGTCCGGAGGACTTCGGGCCTACGAGCAGTACTTC.

The table lists this clonotype with many counts. The genes are TRBV18 and TRBJ1-1, with D uncertain. CDR3 length: 13 amino acids. Per the germline V gene, CDR1 is KGHSH and CDR2 is LQKENI. V dropped 3 bases and J dropped 7 bases, with 12 bases sitting between them. Here the CDR3 reads CASSPSSASEAFF. In DNA, the CDR3 is TGTGCCAGCTCACCCAGCTCGGCCAGTGAAGCTTTCTTT. The complete variable domain, with remaining parts taken from reference TRBV18 and TRBJ1-1, reads NAGVMQNPRHLVRRRGQEARLRCSPMKGHSHVYWYRQLPEEGLKFMVYLQKENIIDESGMPKERFSAEFPKEGPSILRIQQVVRGDSAAYFCASSPSSASEAFFGQGTRLTVV.

This clonotype showed up many times. The J gene is TRBJ1-1, the V gene TRBV30; TRBD1 is a possible D gene (5 bases). V lost 3 bases and J lost 5, with 16 bases in between. CDR3 length: 14 residues. Germline CDR1 and CDR2: GTSNPN and SVGIG (reference sequence). The CDR3 reads CAWRMRGSGTEAFF. Written as DNA, the CDR3 is TGTGCCTGGAGGATGAGGGGAAGTGGAACTGAAGCTTTCTTT.

This clonotype was observed many times. This chain joins TRBV28 and TRBJ1-1, with D tentatively TRBD1 (6 bases). Germline CDR1 MDHEN, CDR2 SYDVKM. V dropped 7 bases and J dropped 0 bases, with 12 bases sitting between them. This CDR3 region has 14 residues. The CDR3: CASTLTGVNTEAFF. DNA for the CDR3: TGTGCCAGCACTTTGACAGGAGTGAACACTGAAGCTTTCTTT. Complete variable domain (other parts from reference TRBV28 and TRBJ1-1): DVKVTQSSRYLVKRTGEKVFLECVQDMDHENMFWYRQDPGLGLRLIYFSYDVKMKEKGDIPEGYSVSREKKERFSLILESASTNQTSMYLCASTLTGVNTEAFFGQGTRLTVV.

This clonotype was detected many times. This chain joins TRBV11-2 and TRBJ1-5; D is ambiguous. V lost 0 bases and J lost 3, with 9 bases in between. The CDR3 contains 15 residues. CDR1 SGHAT and CDR2 FQNNGV come from the germline V gene. The CDR3 region has the DNA TGTGCCAGCAGCTTAGATCGCGGGTACAATCAGCCCCAGCATTTT. Its protein is CASSLDRGYNQPQHF.

This clonotype was picked up many times. The genes are TRBV2 and TRBJ1-1; tentative D call: TRBD1 (6 bases). CDR3 size: 13 residues. Germline-derived CDR1 and CDR2 are SNHLY and FYNNEI. Between the trimmed V and J ends, which lost 3 bases and 4 bases, there was a span of 9 bases. In DNA, the CDR3 is TGTGCCAGCAGTGACAGGGGTATCACTGAAGCTTTCTTT. This gives the protein CASSDRGITEAFF. Looking up the rest from reference TRBV2 and TRBJ1-1 gives the full variable domain: EPEVTQTPSHQVTQMGQEVILRCVPISNHLYFYWYRQILGQKVEFLVSFYNNEISEKSEIFDDQFSVERPDGSNFTLKIRSTKLEDSAMYFCASSDRGITEAFFGQGTRLTVV.

In regard to this clonotype: It may be a read error: a sequence one base away is much more abundant. The chain recombines TRBV9 with TRBJ2-5, with a weak D call TRBD1 (5 bases). V was shortened by 4 bases and J by 5 bases, with 15 bases between the two germline ends. The CDR3 runs 14 residues. Per germline, CDR1 SGDLS and CDR2 YYNGEE. The CDR3 loop is CASSPNVKGETQYF. CDR3 in DNA: TGTGCCAGCAGCCCCAATGTCAAGGGGGAGACCCAGTACTTC. Filled out from reference TRBV9 and TRBJ2-5, the complete variable domain reads DSGVTQTPKHLITATGQRVTLRCSPRSGDLSVYWYQQSLDQGLQFLIQYYNGEERAKGNILERFSAQQFPDLHSELNLSSLELGDSALYFCASSPNVKGETQYFGPGTRLLVL.

The chain couples TRBV5-1 to TRBJ1-1, with TRBD1 as a possible D gene (6 bases). Trimming stripped 4 bases from V and 3 bases from J, with 16 bases between. Germline values: CDR1 SGHRS, CDR2 YFSETQ. This CDR3 has 15 amino acids. CDR3 in amino acids: CASSRLGGRDTEAFF. CDR3 in DNA: TGCGCCAGCAGCCGCCTCGGGGGGCGGGACACTGAAGCTTTCTTT.

V is TRBV9 and J is TRBJ2-3; 7 bases match TRBD2. V trimming: 5 bases; J trimming: 4 bases; junction bases outside the gene matches: 10. CDR3 length: 15 amino acids. Germline V CDR1 and CDR2: SGDLS, YYNGEE. CDR3 coding DNA: TGTGCCAGCAGTTTGGGGGGGTCTATTCCAGATACGCAGTATTTT. Translated, it gives CASSLGGSIPDTQYF.

The table lists this clonotype with a few counts. V usage is TRBV11-2 and J usage is TRBJ1-2; D unclear. This CDR3 spans 15 amino acids. V lost 4 bases and J lost 0, with 12 bases in between. Germline assignment: CDR1 SGHAT and CDR2 FQNNGV. The CDR3 region is CASSSIGGSNYGYTF. In DNA, the CDR3 is TGTGCCAGCAGCTCCATCGGCGGATCTAACTATGGCTACACCTTC.

This chain joins TRBV28 and TRBJ2-4; 9 bases align to TRBD1. The V gene's germline CDR1 is MDHEN and CDR2 SYDVKM. Trimming took 5 bases from V and 5 from J; bases not matched to a gene: 13. The CDR3 spans 17 residues. The DNA for the CDR3 is TGTGCCAGCAGTGTACCGGGACAGGGTCTCCGGGAAAACATTCAGTACTTC. Its translation is CASSVPGQGLRENIQYF.